The 11 T cell receptor beta chains given below trace back to one sample, sequenced in a study of radiotherapy plus CTLA-4 blockade in lung cancer. Produced via immunoSEQ multiplex PCR; TCRdb's table is partial and in-frame only. The sample holds 90,000 to 100,000 clones, around 80% seen once. This material consisted of peripheral blood, taken from a patient treated with radiotherapy plus ipilimumab. These receptors were collected from a human donor with non-small cell lung cancer that progressed on radiotherapy plus ipilimumab.

The J gene is TRBJ1-5, the V gene TRBV19; D perhaps matches TRBD1 (5 bases). V lost 2 bases to trimming and J lost 4 bases, with 9 bases between them. The CDR3 is made up of 14 amino acids. Germline V CDR1 and CDR2: LNHDA, SQIVND (reference sequence). The CDR3 DNA reads TGTGCCAGTAGTATATTGGGACCTAATCAGCCCCAGCATTTT. Residues: CASSILGPNQPQHF.

The chain is built from TRBV11-2 and TRBJ2-1, with 13 bases that match TRBD2. The CDR3 loop spans 19 amino acids. V lost 1 base, J lost 0 bases, and 6 bases stayed unmatched. In germline, CDR1 is SGHAT, CDR2 FQNNGV. The CDR3 coding sequence is TGTGCCAGCAGCTTAGTCAGCTGGACTAGCGGGAGCTCCTACAATGAGCAGTTCTTC. Protein product: CASSLVSWTSGSSYNEQFF.

The chain employs TRBV5-4 and TRBJ2-7, with a weak D call TRBD2 (7 bases). The CDR3 extends over 14 amino acids. Trimming stripped 4 bases from V and 6 bases from J, with 17 bases between. The germline V gene encodes CDR1 SGHNT and CDR2 YYREEE (reference sequence). In nucleotides, the CDR3 is TGTGCCAGCAGCCCATACTCCGGGGGGCGCGAGCAGTACTTC. Protein: CASSPYSGGREQYF.

Written as DNA, the CDR3 is TGTGCCAGCAGCCAAGCGGGCAGCCAAGAGACCCAGTACTTC. Encoded protein: CASSQAGSQETQYF. The gene calls are TRBV4-2 and TRBJ2-5, with D unclear. V gave up 1 base and J gave up 1 base, with 7 bases separating them. The CDR3 is made up of 14 amino acids. The germline V gene encodes CDR1 LGHNA and CDR2 YNFKEQ.

The chain is built from TRBV9 and TRBJ1-3, with 7 bases that match TRBD1. V was pared by 0 bases and J by 2 bases, with 5 bases of the junction left unmatched. The V gene's germline CDR1 is SGDLS and CDR2 YYNGEE. This CDR3 has 16 residues. The CDR3 nucleotides are TGTGCCAGCAGCGTAGTAGGGGGCATCGCTGGAAACACCATATATTTT. Amino acid sequence: CASSVVGGIAGNTIYF.

CDR3 in DNA: TGCGCCAGCAGCTTAGACAGGGGGGCCACTGAAGCTTTCTTT. Translation: CASSLDRGATEAFF. J is TRBJ1-1 and V is TRBV5-1; 9 positions match TRBD1. CDR3 length: 14 residues. In germline, CDR1 is SGHRS, CDR2 YFSETQ. J lost 4 bases, V lost 2 bases, and 3 bases had no gene match.

V usage is TRBV5-6 and J usage is TRBJ2-7; no clear D gene. This CDR3 has 12 residues. Germline loops: CDR1 SGHDT, CDR2 YYEEEE. V lost 0 bases, J lost 5 bases, and 6 bases lay in between. In nucleotides, the CDR3 is TGTGCCAGCAGCTTGGTTGGGGACGAGCAGTACGTC. Its translation is CASSLVGDEQYV.

The chain couples TRBV7-3 to TRBJ2-5; TRBD2 matches 12 bases. The germline gives CDR1 SGHTA, CDR2 FQGTGA. Losses at the gene ends were 6 bases for V and 1 base for J; bases not matched to a gene: 3. This CDR3 spans 15 amino acids. DNA of the CDR3: TGTGCCAGCAGTTCGGGACTAGCGGGCCAAGAGACCCAGTACTTC. As protein: CASSSGLAGQETQYF.

V is TRBV6-5 and J is TRBJ2-7; 8 bases match TRBD1. The CDR3 is made up of 15 amino acids. Germline lookup yields CDR1 MNHEY and CDR2 SVGAGI. Germline trimming cut 5 bases from V and 1 base from J; bases unmatched to any gene: 7. The CDR3 DNA reads as TGTGCCAGCAGTAGGGAAACAGGGGGATCCTACGAGCAGTACTTC. Translation gives CASSRETGGSYEQYF.

The chain carries TRBV4-2 and TRBJ2-7; possibly TRBD2 for D (6 bases). V lost 0 bases and J lost 0, with 12 bases in between. This CDR3 region has 16 residues. The V gene's germline CDR1 is LGHNA and CDR2 YNFKEQ. CDR3 DNA: TGTGCCAGCAGCCAAGAGGTAGCGGAGAGCTCCTACGAGCAGTACTTC. This encodes CASSQEVAESSYEQYF.

This clone turned up a few times. The rearrangement uses TRBV2 and TRBJ1-2; 8 nucleotides line up with TRBD1. The CDR3 runs to 13 residues. Germline V gene lookup returns CDR1 SNHLY and CDR2 FYNNEI. J lost 4 bases, V lost 7 bases, and 5 bases had no gene match. The CDR3 coding sequence is TGTGCCAGCAAAGACAGGGGATCCTATGGCTACACCTTC. Translated, it gives CASKDRGSYGYTF.